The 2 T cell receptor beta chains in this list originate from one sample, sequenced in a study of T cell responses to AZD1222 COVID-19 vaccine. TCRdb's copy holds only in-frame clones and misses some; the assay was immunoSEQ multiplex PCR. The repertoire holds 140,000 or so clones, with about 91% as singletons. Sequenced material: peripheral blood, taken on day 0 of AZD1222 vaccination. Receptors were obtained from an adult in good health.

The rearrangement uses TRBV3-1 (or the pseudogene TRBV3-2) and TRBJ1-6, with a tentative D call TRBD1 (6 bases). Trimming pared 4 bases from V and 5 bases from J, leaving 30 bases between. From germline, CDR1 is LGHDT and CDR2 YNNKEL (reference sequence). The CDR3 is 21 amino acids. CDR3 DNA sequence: TGTGCCAGCAGCCCTAAAAATAAAGCTCGGGGGCGTTGGACAGATAATTCACCCCTCCACTTT. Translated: CASSPKNKARGRWTDNSPLHF.

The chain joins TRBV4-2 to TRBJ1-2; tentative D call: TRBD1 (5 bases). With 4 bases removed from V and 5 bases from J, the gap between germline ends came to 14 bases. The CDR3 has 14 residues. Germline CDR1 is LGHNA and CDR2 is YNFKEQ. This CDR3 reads CASSLGTGSYGYTF. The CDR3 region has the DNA TGTGCCAGCAGCCTCGGGACGGGGAGTTATGGCTACACCTTC.